This T cell receptor beta chain was observed in a study of T cells expressing NK-cell markers. General observations from the study: There remained a lack of clarity about HCMV specificity of expanded NKG2C+ T cell clones.

Concerning this clonotype itself: Its antigen remains unknown.

TCRdb re-called the 5' RACE reads and catalogs CDR3 proteins one per entry, DNA excluded. The sample is made up of some 340,000 distinct CDR3 sequences, and the top ten hold around 5% of it. This CDR3 is 15 amino acids long. Germline loops: CDR1 LNHDA, CDR2 SQIVND (reference sequence). This sequence was found in a man aged 18 to 69 in good health. The rearrangement uses TRBV19 and TRBJ2-1; the TCRdb call, TRBD1, lacks DNA for checking. Sequenced material: blood T cells: a sorted CD56 or NKG2C T cell subset, CD4+ or CD8+ T cells, or bulk PBMC T cells (not recorded which). CDR3 sequence: CASSIEDRAYNEQFF.